Below are 28 T cell receptor beta chains sequenced from a single sample in a study of T-cell reconstitution after alpha-beta-depleted transplantation in children. As it was prepared, the TCRbeta library received unique molecular identifiers. One entry per CDR3 protein results from TCRdb running MiXCR on the PCR reads. The sample has more than 550,000 distinct CDR3 sequences, 10% seen once; the top ten hold 4%. This material consisted of PBMCs from the stem cell graft donor, taken from the stem cell graft. These receptors originate from a human donor who donated a stem cell graft to a child with acute myeloid leukemia.

This clonotype was seen only a few times. This chain joins TRBV4-3 and TRBJ2-2, with 8 bases fitting TRBD2. Germline CDR1 LGHNA, CDR2 YSLEER. This CDR3 is 16 amino acids long. The junction had 4 bases not matched to a gene; V was cut back by 0 bases and J by 4 bases. The CDR3 DNA is TGCGCCAGCAGCCAAGACCCCCTAGCGGGCACCGGGGAGCTGTTTTTT. Protein product: CASSQDPLAGTGELFF.

V and J are TRBV28 and TRBJ1-1; a possible D gene is TRBD1 (6 bases). This CDR3 contains 15 residues. The V end was cut by 2 bases, the J end by 0 bases, with 10 bases between. Per germline, CDR1 MDHEN and CDR2 SYDVKM. CDR3 sequence reads: CASSLRRGVNTEAFF. DNA for the CDR3: TGTGCCAGCAGTTTAAGGAGGGGGGTGAACACTGAAGCTTTCTTT.

In this sample, this clonotype turned up a few times. The V call is TRBV7-2, the J call TRBJ2-7; maybe TRBD1 (6 bases). The CDR3 is 16 residues long. CDR1 and CDR2 from the germline V gene are SGHTA and FQGNSA. V gave up 4 bases and J gave up 2 bases, with 18 bases separating them. The CDR3 loop reads CASSSTGQQTAYEQYF. DNA for the CDR3: TGTGCCAGCAGCTCTACCGGACAGCAAACGGCCTACGAGCAGTACTTC.

This chain uses TRBV7-8 with TRBJ2-1; 10 nucleotides agree with TRBD1. The CDR3 is made up of 16 amino acids. After removal of 5 bases from V and 4 bases from J, the junction contained 8 bases not matched to a gene. Germline CDR1 reads SGHVS; CDR2 reads FQNEAQ. The chain's CDR3 is CASSPSDRGHYNEQFF. The CDR3 coding sequence is TGTGCCAGCAGCCCGTCTGACAGGGGGCATTACAATGAGCAGTTCTTC.

This clonotype has only a few counts. The chain recombines TRBV3-1 with TRBJ1-1; perhaps TRBD1 as D (6 bases). Germline lookup yields CDR1 LGHDT and CDR2 YNNKEL (reference sequence). Trimming cost V 5 bases and J 6 bases, with 16 bases left between them. This CDR3 is built from 14 residues. The CDR3 sequence is CASSYKGGEAEAFF. The CDR3 nucleotides are TGTGCCAGCAGCTATAAGGGGGGGGAAGCTGAAGCTTTCTTT. Variable domain in full (rest from reference TRBV3-1 and TRBJ1-1): DTAVSQTPKYLVTQMGNDKSIKCEQNLGHDTMYWYKQDSKKFLKIMFSYNNKELIINETVPNRFSPKSPDKAHLNLHINSLELGDSAVYFCASSYKGGEAEAFFGQGTRLTVV.

The sample holds a few counts of this clonotype. The rearrangement joins TRBV6-1 to TRBJ2-1; D uncertain. Trimming removed 1 base at V and 7 bases at J, with 14 bases between. The CDR3 runs 15 residues. Germline-derived CDR1 and CDR2 are MNHNS and SASEGT. The CDR3 here is CASSEVTGTTNEQFF. DNA of the CDR3: TGTGCCAGCAGTGAAGTGACTGGAACAACTAATGAGCAGTTCTTC.

The chain combines TRBV7-3 with TRBJ2-7; weak D call: TRBD2 (6 bases). The CDR3 contains 15 residues. Germline CDR1 reads SGHTA; CDR2 reads FQGTGA. Trimming shortened V by 5 bases and J by 4 bases, and 18 bases separated the two germline ends. CDR3 region: CASSPRVGGNYEQYF. DNA for the CDR3: TGTGCCAGCAGCCCCCGCGTGGGCGGGAATTACGAGCAGTACTTC.

This clonotype appeared a few times. DNA for the CDR3: TGTGCCAGCACCTTTGCCGGAGGACAGGTCCGGAATACGCAGTATTTT. This sequence encodes CASTFAGGQVRNTQYF. The gene calls are TRBV5-6 and TRBJ2-3; 7 bases map to TRBD1. Germline values: CDR1 SGHDT, CDR2 YYEEEE. The CDR3 is made up of 16 amino acids. With V trimmed by 6 bases and J by 7 bases, 17 bases remained unmatched.

This clonotype was recorded at least ten times. The chain carries TRBV7-2 and TRBJ1-5, with D unresolved. Per the germline V gene, CDR1 is SGHTA and CDR2 is FQGNSA. The germline V and J ends were trimmed by 0 bases and 3 bases, with 0 bases remaining between them. This CDR3 spans 12 amino acids. In DNA, the CDR3 is TGTGCCAGCAGCTTAGCCAATCAGCCCCAGCATTTT. As protein: CASSLANQPQHF.

The genes are TRBV29-1 and TRBJ1-2; no firm D call. The CDR3 has 12 amino acids. Germline V gives CDR1 SQVTM, CDR2 ANQGSEA. With 6 bases removed from V and 4 bases from J, the gap between germline ends came to 12 bases. The CDR3 sequence: CSVEWASYGYTF. In DNA, the CDR3 is TGCAGCGTGGAATGGGCCAGCTATGGCTACACCTTC.

The genes are TRBV28 and TRBJ2-3; the D gene is possibly TRBD2 (6 bases). Germline V lookup: CDR1 MDHEN, CDR2 SYDVKM. V lost 5 bases, J lost 3 bases, and 21 bases lay in between. CDR3 length: 17 amino acids. The CDR3 DNA sequence: TGTGCCAGCAGTCGCCGGGTAGCGGTAGTATTAACAGATACGCAGTATTTT. Translation gives CASSRRVAVVLTDTQYF.

The chain is built from TRBV7-9 and TRBJ2-3; 8 nucleotides align to TRBD2. Germline V lookup: CDR1 SEHNR, CDR2 FQNEAQ (reference sequence). V dropped 4 bases and J dropped 1; count of bases not matched to a gene: 4. The CDR3 covers 15 residues. The CDR3 DNA sequence: TGTGCCAGCAGCTGGGGACTAGGAGGCACAGATACGCAGTATTTT. Residues: CASSWGLGGTDTQYF.

This clonotype was seen at least ten times. This chain uses TRBV27 with TRBJ2-1; 8 bases align to TRBD2. Germline trimming cut 5 bases from V and 8 bases from J; bases unmatched to any gene: 8. The CDR3 sequence is 14 residues long. Germline V gene lookup returns CDR1 MNHEY and CDR2 SMNVEV (reference sequence). The CDR3 loop is CASSGAGVIYEQFF. The CDR3 region has the DNA TGTGCCAGCAGTGGAGCGGGAGTTATATATGAGCAGTTCTTC.

The chain links TRBV5-1 to TRBJ1-3; weak D call: TRBD1 (5 bases). Trimming removed 2 bases from V and 2 bases from J, with 8 bases in between. Germline V gene sequence: CDR1 SGHRS, CDR2 YFSETQ. The CDR3 has 14 amino acids. The CDR3 spells CASSFDSPGNTIYF. For the CDR3, the DNA is TGCGCCAGCAGCTTCGACAGCCCTGGAAACACCATATATTTT.

This rearrangement joins TRBV6-1 to TRBJ1-6; 9 nucleotides line up with TRBD1. The CDR3 sequence is 13 residues long. Germline CDR1 and CDR2: MNHNS and SASEGT. Losses at the gene ends were 7 bases for V and 13 bases for J; bases not matched to a gene: 8. The DNA for the CDR3 is TGTGCCAGCACACAGGGGGCTGGAGTGCCCCTCCACTTT. Residues: CASTQGAGVPLHF.

The rearrangement links TRBV7-9 to TRBJ2-7, with D tentatively TRBD1 (5 bases). The ends were cut back, 3 bases at V and 2 bases at J, with 11 bases in the middle. Germline-derived CDR1 and CDR2 are SEHNR and FQNEAQ (reference sequence). The CDR3 extends over 14 amino acids. As DNA, the CDR3 is TGTGCCAGCAGCTTGACAGCTGGGGCCTACGAGCAGTACTTC. Its protein is CASSLTAGAYEQYF.

Note on this clonotype: A read error may produce the germline difference seen at one junction end. This sequence joins TRBV20-1 and TRBJ2-4; D call uncertain. Germline lookup yields CDR1 DFQATT and CDR2 SNEGSKA (reference sequence). CDR3 size: 14 residues. CDR3 loop: CSARVDGAKNIQYF. The CDR3 DNA follows: TGCAGTGCGAGAGTAGACGGGGCCAAAAACATTCAGTACTTC.

This clonotype was picked up many times. The J gene is TRBJ2-5, the V gene TRBV5-1; D possibly corresponds to TRBD2 (6 bases). Germline assignment: CDR1 SGHRS and CDR2 YFSETQ. Trimming removed 4 bases from V and 4 bases from J, with 14 bases in between. The CDR3 runs to 14 residues. In DNA, the CDR3 is TGCGCCAGCAGCCTGGGAGGTTCAGGAGAGACCCAGTACTTC. This codes for CASSLGGSGETQYF.

This clonotype has at least ten counts. The chain employs TRBV29-1 and TRBJ1-5; D unclear. V gave up 0 bases and J gave up 3 bases, with 6 bases separating them. CDR1 is SQVTM, CDR2 ANQGSEA, per germline. The CDR3 runs 13 residues. The CDR3 loop reads CSVEDGLNQPQHF. The CDR3 DNA reads TGCAGCGTTGAAGATGGGCTCAATCAGCCCCAGCATTTT.

This clonotype was seen only a few times. The chain carries TRBV4-2 and TRBJ2-3; 7 positions agree with TRBD2. V shed 3 bases and J 0 bases; nucleotides not matched to a gene: 9. Looked up from germline, CDR1 is LGHNA and CDR2 is YNFKEQ. The CDR3 consists of 17 residues. Here the CDR3 reads CASSQLLARQSTDTQYF. The CDR3 DNA reads as TGTGCCAGCAGCCAGTTACTAGCGCGCCAAAGCACAGATACGCAGTATTTT.

The sample holds a few counts of this clonotype. The chain couples TRBV6-1 to TRBJ1-1; D gene unclear. The CDR3 totals 15 residues. Germline CDR1 MNHNS, CDR2 SASEGT. Trimming took off 4 bases at V and 4 bases at J, with 16 bases between the two ends. The DNA for the CDR3 is TGTGCCAGCAGTGGGGGTAGCCTTGGTTCCACTGAAGCTTTCTTT. Its translation: CASSGGSLGSTEAFF.

There are many counts of this clonotype. The gene calls are TRBV4-3 and TRBJ2-7, with D hard to call. Trimming shortened V by 0 bases and J by 3 bases, and 12 bases separated the two germline ends. The length of the CDR3 is 15 residues. Germline V gene data show CDR1 as LGHNA and CDR2 as YSLEER. The CDR3 loop is CASSQDAHRFYEQYF. The CDR3 DNA is TGCGCCAGCAGCCAAGATGCGCACAGATTCTACGAGCAGTACTTC.

This clonotype has a handful of counts. The V gene is TRBV29-1, the J gene TRBJ2-3; D is perhaps TRBD2 (5 bases). This CDR3 region has 11 residues. Between the trimmed V and J ends, which lost 4 bases and 9 bases, there was a span of 11 bases. Germline V CDR1 and CDR2: SQVTM, ANQGSEA. CDR3 DNA: TGCAGCGTTGGGGCGGGTGTCACGCAGTATTTT. Its translation: CSVGAGVTQYF.

This chain joins TRBV4-3 and TRBJ2-7, with TRBD2 identical over 8 bases. The CDR3 is made up of 17 amino acids. The germline CDR1 and CDR2 sequences are LGHNA and YSLEER. Trimming took 1 base from V and 4 from J; bases not matched to a gene: 12. CDR3 region: CASSQGVSSGRAYEQYF. The CDR3 DNA is TGCGCCAGCAGCCAAGGAGTATCCAGCGGGAGAGCGTACGAGCAGTACTTC.

The sample holds one count of this clonotype. The V call is TRBV20-1, the J call TRBJ1-4; D unresolved. Looked up from germline, CDR1 is DFQATT and CDR2 is SNEGSKA (reference sequence). The CDR3 has 13 residues. Trimming removed 0 bases at V and 2 bases at J, with 4 bases between. CDR3 sequence reads: CSARDYTNEKLFF. In nucleotides, the CDR3 is TGCAGTGCTAGAGATTACACTAATGAAAAACTGTTTTTT.

The V call is TRBV6-5, the J call TRBJ2-1, with 9 nucleotides matching TRBD2. V lost 0 bases and J lost 5; bases outside the gene matches: 5. Germline V gene data show CDR1 as MNHEY and CDR2 as SVGAGI. There are 16 residues in the CDR3. As DNA, the CDR3 is TGTGCCAGCAGTTACTCGGCGGGAGGGGTGAACAATGAGCAGTTCTTC. It translates to CASSYSAGGVNNEQFF.

This clonotype was recorded many times. One end of the junction is discordant with germline, which a read error may explain. The CDR3 DNA sequence: TGTGCCAGCAGTTTTTTGGTCGGGTCGGACACGGAAGCTTTCTTT. This sequence encodes CASSFLVGSDTEAFF. The J gene is TRBJ1-1, the V gene TRBV27, with TRBD1 as a possible D gene (5 bases). The CDR3 covers 15 residues. The germline gives CDR1 MNHEY, CDR2 SMNVEV (reference sequence).

This clonotype was picked up a small number of times. This chain links TRBV11-3 with TRBJ2-1; perhaps TRBD2 as D (5 bases). Germline V lookup: CDR1 SGHNT, CDR2 YENEEA. The V end lost 0 bases, the J end lost 8 bases, and 14 bases lay between the germline ends. The CDR3 consists of 15 residues. CDR3 sequence reads: CASSLDNRGLDEQFF. The CDR3 bases are TGTGCCAGCAGCTTAGATAACAGAGGACTCGATGAGCAGTTCTTC.